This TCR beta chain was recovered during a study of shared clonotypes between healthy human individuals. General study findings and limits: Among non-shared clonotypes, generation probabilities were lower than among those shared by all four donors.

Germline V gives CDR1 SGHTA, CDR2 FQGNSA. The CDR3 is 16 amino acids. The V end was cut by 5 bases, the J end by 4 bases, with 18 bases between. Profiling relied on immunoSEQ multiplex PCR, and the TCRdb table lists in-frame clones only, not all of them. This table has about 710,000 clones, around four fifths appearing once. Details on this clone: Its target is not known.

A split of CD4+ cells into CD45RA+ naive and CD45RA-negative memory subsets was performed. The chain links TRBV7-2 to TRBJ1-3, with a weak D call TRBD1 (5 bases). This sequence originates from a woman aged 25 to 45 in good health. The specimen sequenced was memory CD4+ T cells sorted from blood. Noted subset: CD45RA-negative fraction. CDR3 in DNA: TGTGCCAGCAGCCGTGGACATGTGGCTTCAGGAAACACCATATATTTT. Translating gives CASSRGHVASGNTIYF.